This TCR beta chain was identified during a study of T cell responses to AZD1222 COVID-19 vaccine. Profiling relied on immunoSEQ multiplex PCR, and the TCRdb table lists in-frame clones only, not all of them. The repertoire holds tens of thousands of clones, approximately 92% seen once, with more than 4.5% in the top ten. Per the germline V gene, CDR1 is LNHDA and CDR2 is SQIVND (reference sequence). This CDR3 spans 15 amino acids. Trimming took off 7 bases at V and 0 bases at J, with 15 bases between the two ends. The receptor's source is an adult who received the AZD1222 COVID-19 vaccine. The chain joins TRBV19 to TRBJ1-1; D is uncertain. The source material was peripheral blood, sampled 28 days after the second AZD1222 dose. For the CDR3, the DNA is TGTGCCAGTACCTCAAAAGCTGGGGTGAACACTGAAGCTTTCTTT. This sequence encodes CASTSKAGVNTEAFF.